The subject of this entry is one T cell receptor beta chain. Its cognate antigen is unknown. Data came from immunoSEQ multiplex PCR; TCRdb stores just in-frame clones and leaves some out. Of about 1 million clones listed, roughly 80% are singletons. The source of the sample is a study of shared clonotypes between healthy human individuals. About the research overall: Per donor, three plates held CD4 naive cells, three held CD4 memory, two held CD8 naive and one held CD8 memory. Study results and caveats: Owing to a small donor count, the genetic and exposure-history diversity represented was limited.

The CDR3 contains 14 residues. From germline, CDR1 is MNHNS and CDR2 SASEGT. With 2 bases removed from V and 5 bases from J, the gap between germline ends came to 12 bases. Sequencing input: memory CD4+ T cells sorted from blood. The sample's subset: CD45RA-negative fraction. This clonotype was sampled from a man aged 18 to 35 in good health. V is TRBV6-1 and J is TRBJ2-5; D call uncertain. Written as DNA, the CDR3 is TGTGCCAGCAGTGAACTGGCTAGTTGGGAGACCCAGTACTTC. It is translated as CASSELASWETQYF.